The TCR beta chain described here comes from a study of cytomegalovirus exposure and HLA in healthy donors. The PCR made use of 60 Vbeta and 13 Jbeta primers. Original methodology: Later reanalysis found about 78 million unique TCR beta chains, around 9.9 million of them shared. Some clones are missing from TCRdb's copy, which holds only in-frame ones; the method was immunoSEQ multiplex PCR. The V and J calls and the clone size are those of that table, but D and trimming were determined from the DNA. The table has about 180,000 clones, roughly 80% seen once. Turning to this clone: Its antigen remains unknown.

Study observations and caveats: In a later analysis, a genetic analysis reported fewer productive-TCR N-insertions in an Asian-associated ancestry cluster than the cohort average.

This TCR derives from a man aged 35 to 55 in good health and CMV-seronegative. The sequenced material came from PBMCs.

In nucleotides, the CDR3 is TGTGCCAGCAGAACGGGGGGGACAGCCTACTACGAGCAGTACTTC. Protein: CASRTGGTAYYEQYF. This chain links TRBV6-5 with TRBJ2-7; TRBD2 might be the D (8 bases). Germline loops: CDR1 MNHEY, CDR2 SVGAGI. The CDR3 runs 15 residues. Trimming pared 6 bases from V and 3 bases from J, leaving 18 bases between.